What follows is one T cell receptor (beta chain) and its context. Its antigen is currently unknown. This sample stems from a study of post-analysis software for immune sequencing data. The study's findings and limits: Five TRBV segments (TRBV5-6, TRBV5-1 and TRBV20-1 among them) occurred more frequently in patients than in controls.

This CDR3 is 18 amino acids long. With 5 bases removed from V and 8 bases from J, the gap between germline ends came to 28 bases. Per the germline V gene, CDR1 is SGHNT and CDR2 is YENEEA. TCR beta cDNA libraries included unique molecular identifiers. TCRdb called the PCR reads again in MiXCR, with one record for every CDR3 protein. This sample carries 450,000 to 700,000 distinct CDR3 sequences, roughly 46% of them seen once, and the ten largest clones take 1.5% to 2%. Sequenced material: blood. The clonotype comes from a girl aged 10 to 17 with multiple sclerosis. The chain has TRBV11-3 and TRBJ2-1, with D possibly being TRBD2 (7 bases). The CDR3 DNA is TGTGCCAGCAGCCCGCAGTGGGGGCGGGAGCCCCCTTTAGATGAGCAGTTCTTC. Encoded protein: CASSPQWGREPPLDEQFF. The complete variable domain, with remaining parts taken from reference TRBV11-3 and TRBJ2-1, reads EAGVVQSPRYKIIEKKQPVAFWCNPISGHNTLYWYLQNLGQGPELLIRYENEEAVDDSQLPKDRFSAERLKGVDSTLKIQPAELGDSAVYLCASSPQWGREPPLDEQFFGPGTRLTVL.